The 5 T cell receptor beta chains below come from one sample, sequenced in a study of shared clonotypes between healthy human individuals. Only CD45RO-negative cells positively selected for CCR7 counted as naive CD8 cells, so terminally differentiated effector memory CD45RA+ cells were excluded. TCRdb keeps only in-frame clones here, not all; method: immunoSEQ multiplex PCR. The table records approximately 740,000 clones, more than 85% of them present only once. The sequencing sample was made of naive CD8+ T cells sorted from blood. These receptors were taken from a man between 25 and 39 years old in good health.

The chain is built from TRBV9 and TRBJ2-5; D is unresolved. Germline V CDR1 and CDR2: SGDLS, YYNGEE. The CDR3 has 15 amino acids. The V and J ends lost 0 bases and 2 bases respectively, with 11 bases between them. CDR3 nucleotides: TGTGCCAGCAGCGTAGAGGCAGCAGCTCAAGAGACCCAGTACTTC. Encoded protein: CASSVEAAAQETQYF.

This rearrangement joins TRBV5-8 to TRBJ2-7; D perhaps matches TRBD1 (6 bases). CDR3 length: 16 amino acids. Trimming cost V 6 bases and J 1 base, with 20 bases left between them. The germline V gene has CDR1 SGHTS and CDR2 YDEGEE. The CDR3 protein is CASTDTGTVRSYEQYF. The DNA of the CDR3 is TGTGCCAGCACCGACACAGGGACCGTTCGGTCCTACGAGCAGTACTTC.

This clone was recorded only once. The chain recombines TRBV27 with TRBJ2-3; 8 bases align to TRBD1. CDR1 is MNHEY and CDR2 is SMNVEV in the germline V gene (reference sequence). CDR3 length: 16 amino acids. Losses at the gene ends were 1 base for V and 5 bases for J; bases not matched to a gene: 8. The CDR3, as DNA: TGTGCCAGCAGTTTATTGGGGCCAGGGGGCGTAGATACGCAGTATTTT. Amino acid sequence: CASSLLGPGGVDTQYF.

CDR3 loop: CASSFARGYEQYF. The CDR3 nucleotides read TGTGCCAGTAGTTTTGCAAGGGGGTACGAGCAGTACTTC. The chain carries TRBV19 and TRBJ2-7; D is possibly TRBD1 (6 bases). The germline gives CDR1 LNHDA, CDR2 SQIVND (reference sequence). The CDR3 sequence is 13 residues long. Deletions cut 5 bases from V and 4 bases from J, with 12 bases between.

The V gene is TRBV27, the J gene TRBJ2-2, with 8 positions matching TRBD1. CDR1 is MNHEY and CDR2 is SMNVEV in the germline V gene (reference sequence). CDR3 length: 13 amino acids. V lost 7 bases and J lost 9; bases outside the gene matches: 7. This CDR3 is CASIGTGSRELFF. The CDR3 bases are TGTGCCAGCATAGGGACAGGAAGCCGGGAGCTGTTTTTT.